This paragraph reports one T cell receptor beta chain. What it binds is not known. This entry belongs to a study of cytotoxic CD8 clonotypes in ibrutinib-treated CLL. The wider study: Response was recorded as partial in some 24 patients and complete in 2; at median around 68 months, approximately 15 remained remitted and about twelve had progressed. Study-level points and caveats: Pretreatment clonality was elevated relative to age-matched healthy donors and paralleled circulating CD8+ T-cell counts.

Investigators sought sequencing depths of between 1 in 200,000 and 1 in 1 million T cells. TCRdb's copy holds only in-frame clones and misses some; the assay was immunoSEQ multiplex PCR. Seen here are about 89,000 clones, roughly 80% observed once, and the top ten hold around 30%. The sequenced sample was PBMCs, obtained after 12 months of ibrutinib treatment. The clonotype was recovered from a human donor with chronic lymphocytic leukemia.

The CDR3 bases are TGTGCCAGCAGTCTGGACAGGTGGGGTTACGAGCAGTACTTC. Its translation is CASSLDRWGYEQYF. The chain uses TRBV6-5 and TRBJ2-7; 7 bases fit TRBD1. The trim removed 5 bases at V and 4 bases at J, leaving 8 bases unmatched. The CDR3 contains 14 residues. The germline V gene has CDR1 MNHEY and CDR2 SVGAGI.